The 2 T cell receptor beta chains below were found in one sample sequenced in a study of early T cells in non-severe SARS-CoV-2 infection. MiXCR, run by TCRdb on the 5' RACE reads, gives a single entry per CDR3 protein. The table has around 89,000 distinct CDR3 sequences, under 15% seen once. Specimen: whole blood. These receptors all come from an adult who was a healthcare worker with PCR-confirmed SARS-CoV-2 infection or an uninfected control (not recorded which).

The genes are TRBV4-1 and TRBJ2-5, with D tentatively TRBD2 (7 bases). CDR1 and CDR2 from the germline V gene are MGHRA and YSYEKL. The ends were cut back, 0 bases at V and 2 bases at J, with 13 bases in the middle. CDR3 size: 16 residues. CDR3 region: CASSQEPGGLQETQYF. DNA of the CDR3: TGCGCCAGCAGCCAAGAACCGGGGGGCCTACAAGAGACCCAGTACTTC.

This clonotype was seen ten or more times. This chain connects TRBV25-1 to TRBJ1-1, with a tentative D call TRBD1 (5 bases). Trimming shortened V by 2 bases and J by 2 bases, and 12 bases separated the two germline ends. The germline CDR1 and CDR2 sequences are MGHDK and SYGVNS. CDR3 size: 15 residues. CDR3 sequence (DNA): TGTGCCAGCAGTGAAATAGCAGGGCCTAACACTGAAGCTTTCTTT. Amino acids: CASSEIAGPNTEAFF.